The rows below give T cell receptor beta chains drawn from one sample of a study of cytomegalovirus exposure and HLA in healthy donors. Clones were sequenced by immunoSEQ multiplex PCR, and TCRdb holds only the in-frame ones, with some missing. The data contain roughly 130,000 clones, around four fifths of them seen just once; the ten biggest clones take up 5.3%. The sequenced material came from PBMCs. These receptors came from a man aged 25-40 years in good health and CMV-seronegative. The CDR3 runs from the conserved cysteine through the conserved F or W. The order of the fields is J gene, V gene, D gene, clone size, CDR3 DNA, CDR3 protein. The D gene is left open where the match is weak. A clone size is listed for some rows: how often the clone was seen (once, few, many), or a class if it is expanded.

j_gene: TRBJ1-5; v_gene: TRBV2; d_gene: TRBD1; abundance: .; CDR3nt: TGTGCCAGCAGTAGACAGGGAAGCAATCAGCCCCAGCATTTT; CDR3aa: CASSRQGSNQPQHF
j_gene: TRBJ2-1; v_gene: TRBV5-1; d_gene: TRBD2; abundance: .; CDR3nt: TGCGCCAGCAGCTGGACTAGCGGATTCTACAATGAGCAGTTCTTC; CDR3aa: CASSWTSGFYNEQFF
j_gene: TRBJ1-2; v_gene: TRBV6-6; d_gene: .; abundance: .; CDR3nt: TGTGCCAGCCGGAGGACGGAAAAGAGGGATGGCTACACCTTC; CDR3aa: CASRRTEKRDGYTF
j_gene: TRBJ2-7; v_gene: TRBV29-1; d_gene: .; abundance: once; CDR3nt: TGCAGCGTCCGACTAGTTAGTTACGAGCAGTACTTC; CDR3aa: CSVRLVSYEQYF
j_gene: TRBJ1-2; v_gene: TRBV2; d_gene: .; abundance: few; CDR3nt: TGTGCCAGCATGGAGGGAAGGAACTATGGCTACACCTTC; CDR3aa: CASMEGRNYGYTF
j_gene: TRBJ2-1; v_gene: TRBV7-9; d_gene: TRBD2; abundance: .; CDR3nt: TGTGCCAGCAGCTCCCTGGGGCGGGGGAACAATGAGCAGTTCTTC; CDR3aa: CASSSLGRGNNEQFF
j_gene: TRBJ2-3; v_gene: TRBV5-6; d_gene: TRBD1; abundance: .; CDR3nt: TGTGCCAGCGCGGGGAGACAGGGGGGGAAAGCGCAGTATTTT; CDR3aa: CASAGRQGGKAQYF
j_gene: TRBJ2-2; v_gene: TRBV4-3; d_gene: TRBD1; abundance: .; CDR3nt: TGCGCCAGCAGCCAAGATCGGCAGGGGGAGAACACCGGGGAGCTGTTTTTT; CDR3aa: CASSQDRQGENTGELFF
j_gene: TRBJ1-2; v_gene: TRBV7-2; d_gene: TRBD1; abundance: .; CDR3nt: TGTGCCAGCAGCTTAAGAGGACAGGGGGCGAATGGCTACACCTTC; CDR3aa: CASSLRGQGANGYTF
j_gene: TRBJ2-7; v_gene: TRBV10-1; d_gene: TRBD2; abundance: .; CDR3nt: TGCGCCAGCAGTGACCCTAGCGGGAGCGGCGAGCAGTACTTC; CDR3aa: CASSDPSGSGEQYF
j_gene: TRBJ2-1; v_gene: TRBV4-2; d_gene: TRBD2; abundance: .; CDR3nt: TGTGCCAGCAGCCGGAGGCTAGCGGGGGATGAGCAGTTCTTC; CDR3aa: CASSRRLAGDEQFF
j_gene: TRBJ1-1; v_gene: TRBV30; d_gene: .; abundance: .; CDR3nt: TGTGCCTGGAGTGTGTACGGTCAGAACACTGAAGCTTTCTTT; CDR3aa: CAWSVYGQNTEAFF
j_gene: TRBJ1-1; v_gene: TRBV6-5; d_gene: TRBD1; abundance: .; CDR3nt: TGTGCCAGCAGGGCAGGGGGCGCGCCTTTCTTT; CDR3aa: CASRAGGAPFF
j_gene: TRBJ2-7; v_gene: TRBV15; d_gene: TRBD2; abundance: .; CDR3nt: TGTGCCACCAGCAGGCTAGCGGGGGGGCCCTACGAGCAGTACTTC; CDR3aa: CATSRLAGGPYEQYF
j_gene: TRBJ2-6; v_gene: TRBV19; d_gene: TRBD1; abundance: few; CDR3nt: TGTGCCAGTAATCCCTATGGGACAGTTTCTGGGGCCAACGTCCTGACTTTC; CDR3aa: CASNPYGTVSGANVLTF
j_gene: TRBJ1-1; v_gene: TRBV5-1; d_gene: .; abundance: few; CDR3nt: TGCGCCAGCAGACACGACAGCACTGAAGCTTTCTTT; CDR3aa: CASRHDSTEAFF
j_gene: TRBJ2-7; v_gene: TRBV6-5; d_gene: .; abundance: .; CDR3nt: TGTGCCAGCAGTGCTTTTAGAGGAGACGAGCAGTACTTC; CDR3aa: CASSAFRGDEQYF
j_gene: TRBJ1-1; v_gene: TRBV4-3; d_gene: TRBD1; abundance: .; CDR3nt: TGCGCCAGCAGCCAAGAAGGACAGGTGAACACTGAAGCTTTCTTT; CDR3aa: CASSQEGQVNTEAFF
j_gene: TRBJ2-7; v_gene: TRBV19; d_gene: .; abundance: .; CDR3nt: TGTGCCAGTAGTATAGGAGGCCGCTACTACGAGCAGTACTTC; CDR3aa: CASSIGGRYYEQYF
j_gene: TRBJ2-7; v_gene: TRBV6-5; d_gene: .; abundance: .; CDR3nt: TGTGCCAGCACTGGGCGGGGATCCTACGAGCAGTACTTC; CDR3aa: CASTGRGSYEQYF
j_gene: TRBJ2-3; v_gene: TRBV30; d_gene: TRBD2; abundance: once; CDR3nt: TGTGCCTGGAGTGTACGTGGACCACTAGCGGGGGGGCTAGCAGATACGCAGTATTTT; CDR3aa: CAWSVRGPLAGGLADTQYF
j_gene: TRBJ1-5; v_gene: TRBV19; d_gene: TRBD1; abundance: few; CDR3nt: TGTGCCAGTAGGGGCGACAGGGAAAATCAGCCCCAGCATTTT; CDR3aa: CASRGDRENQPQHF
j_gene: TRBJ2-7; v_gene: TRBV7-2; d_gene: TRBD1; abundance: once; CDR3nt: TGTGCCAGCAGCTTAGTCACAGGGGGCATATACGAGCAGTACTTC; CDR3aa: CASSLVTGGIYEQYF
j_gene: TRBJ2-7; v_gene: TRBV28; d_gene: .; abundance: .; CDR3nt: TGTGCCAGCAGTTTAACCGGGACACTGTACTTC; CDR3aa: CASSLTGTLYF
j_gene: TRBJ2-7; v_gene: TRBV6-1; d_gene: .; abundance: .; CDR3nt: TGTGCCAGCAGTGAATACAGGGTCTACGAGCAGTACTTC; CDR3aa: CASSEYRVYEQYF
j_gene: TRBJ2-1; v_gene: TRBV19; d_gene: .; abundance: .; CDR3nt: TGTGCCAGTAGTATAGGGCTAGGGGCCTACAATGAGCAGTTCTTC; CDR3aa: CASSIGLGAYNEQFF